The 5 T cell receptor beta chains below all came from one sample that was sequenced in a study of Graves' ophthalmopathy and Graves' hyperthyroidism. Amplifying from RNA transcripts, the study obtained TCR beta CDR3 regions. The authors performed first-round RT-PCR with HTBI primers and then a second-round multiplex PCR. From the multiplex PCR reads, TCRdb called clonotypes with MiXCR, one entry per CDR3 protein. Of roughly 1.1 million distinct CDR3 sequences listed, about two fifths are singletons. What was sequenced was peripheral blood or thyroid tissue (not recorded which). These receptors were taken from an adult man with Graves' hyperthyroidism.

This rearrangement joins TRBV29-1 to TRBJ2-5; D remains unclear. The germline CDR1 and CDR2 sequences are SQVTM and ANQGSEA. The CDR3 contains 11 residues. Trimming took off 6 bases at V and 10 bases at J, with 15 bases between the two ends. CDR3 protein: CSVSRPGGQYF. CDR3 bases: TGCAGCGTCTCGCGCCCCGGCGGCCAGTACTTC.

In its sample, this clonotype was seen many times. J is TRBJ2-7 and V is TRBV11-2, with D maybe TRBD2 (5 bases). From germline, CDR1 is SGHAT and CDR2 FQNNGV. CDR3 length equals 14 residues. V was trimmed by 4 bases and J by 3 bases, leaving 13 bases between them. For the CDR3, the DNA is TGTGCCAGCAGCTCGACCGGGAAGATCTACGAGCAGTACTTC. Protein product: CASSSTGKIYEQYF. The complete variable domain, with remaining parts taken from reference TRBV11-2 and TRBJ2-7, reads EAGVAQSPRYKIIEKRQSVAFWCNPISGHATLYWYQQILGQGPKLLIQFQNNGVVDDSQLPKDRFSAERLKGVDSTLKIQPAKLEDSAVYLCASSSTGKIYEQYFGPGTRLTVT.

As to this clonotype: One end of the junction fails to match germline, which may point to a read error. The rearrangement links TRBV10-3 to TRBJ2-7; no clear D. Germline V gives CDR1 ENHRY, CDR2 SYGVKD. The CDR3 is made up of 12 amino acids. The CDR3 DNA reads as TGTGCCGTCAGTGAGGAGAGCCTAGGGCAGTACTTC. Translation: CAVSEESLGQYF.

In regard to this clonotype: A much bigger clone sits one base away, suggesting this may be a read error. The chain has TRBV6-1 and TRBJ1-1; D remains ambiguous. This CDR3 has 15 amino acids. Germline V gene data show CDR1 as MNHNS and CDR2 as SASEGT. CDR3 nucleotides: TGTGTCAGCAGTGCCCCGGACCGTTTGAACACTGAAGCTTTCTTT. It translates to CVSSAPDRLNTEAFF.

Many counts were recorded for this clonotype. The chain is built from TRBV20-1 and TRBJ1-5, with a tentative D call TRBD1 (5 bases). The V end was cut by 6 bases, the J end by 4 bases, with 16 bases between. Germline loops: CDR1 DFQATT, CDR2 SNEGSKA (reference sequence). The length of the CDR3 is 14 residues. This CDR3 reads CSAKRPAGNQPQHF. The CDR3 DNA reads TGCAGTGCCAAAAGGCCGGCAGGGAATCAGCCCCAGCATTTT.